This T cell receptor beta chain is from a study of OX40 agonist ivuxolimab in advanced cancers. Study-wide points: In the 0.1 to 3.0 mg/kg range, CD4+ and CD8+ blood T cells had expanded clonally by week 6.

TCRdb's table, derived via immunoSEQ multiplex PCR, lists solely in-frame clones and lacks some. Of roughly 110,000 clones detected, 80% to 95% appear once; the ten largest clones hold approximately 1.2%. Of note for this clone: Its antigen remains unknown.

The sampling schedule covered blood at baseline, cycle 4 day 1, and cycle 7 day 1. Germline CDR1 SGDLS, CDR2 YYNGEE. The trim removed 0 bases at V and 7 bases at J, leaving 8 bases unmatched. This CDR3 has 15 amino acids. The gene calls are TRBV9 and TRBJ2-7; 9 nucleotides match TRBD2. The origin of this receptor is an adult with an advanced solid tumor such as melanoma, head and neck, liver or kidney cancer. The sample here was CD4+ or CD8+ T cells sorted from blood, taken in a trial of the OX40 agonist ivuxolimab. CDR3 protein: CASSVVGSGSVEQYF. In DNA form, the CDR3 reads TGTGCCAGCAGCGTAGTGGGTAGCGGGAGTGTAGAGCAGTACTTC.